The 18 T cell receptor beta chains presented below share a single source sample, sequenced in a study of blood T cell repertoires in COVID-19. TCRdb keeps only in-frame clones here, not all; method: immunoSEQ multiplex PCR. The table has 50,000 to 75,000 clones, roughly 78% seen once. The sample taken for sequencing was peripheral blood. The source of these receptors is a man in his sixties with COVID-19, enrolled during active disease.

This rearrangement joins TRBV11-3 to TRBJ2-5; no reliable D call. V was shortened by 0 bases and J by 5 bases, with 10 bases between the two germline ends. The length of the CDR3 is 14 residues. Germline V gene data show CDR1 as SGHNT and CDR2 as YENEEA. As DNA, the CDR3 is TGTGCCAGCAGCTTAGATCACAGTCGGGAGACCCAGTACTTC. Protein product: CASSLDHSRETQYF.

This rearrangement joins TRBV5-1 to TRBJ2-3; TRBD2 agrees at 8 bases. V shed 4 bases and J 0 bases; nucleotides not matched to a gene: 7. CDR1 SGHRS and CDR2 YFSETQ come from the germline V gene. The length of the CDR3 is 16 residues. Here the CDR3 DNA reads TGCGCCAGCAGCCTAAGCGGGGGAGTTAGCACAGATACGCAGTATTTT. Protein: CASSLSGGVSTDTQYF.

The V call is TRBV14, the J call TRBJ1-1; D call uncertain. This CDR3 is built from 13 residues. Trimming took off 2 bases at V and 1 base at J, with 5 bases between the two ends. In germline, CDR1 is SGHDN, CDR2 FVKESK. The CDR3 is CASSQNTNTEAFF. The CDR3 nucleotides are TGTGCCAGCAGCCAAAACACGAACACTGAAGCTTTCTTT. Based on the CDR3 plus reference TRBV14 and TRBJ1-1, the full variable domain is EAGVTQFPSHSVIEKGQTVTLRCDPISGHDNLYWYRRVMGKEIKFLLHFVKESKQDESGMPNNRFLAERTGGTYSTLKVQPAELEDSGVYFCASSQNTNTEAFFGQGTRLTVV.

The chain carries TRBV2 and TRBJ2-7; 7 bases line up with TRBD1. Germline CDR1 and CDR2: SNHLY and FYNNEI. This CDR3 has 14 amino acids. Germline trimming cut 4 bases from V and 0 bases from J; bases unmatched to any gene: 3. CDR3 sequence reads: CASSVGQSSYEQYF. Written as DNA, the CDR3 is TGTGCCAGCAGTGTGGGACAGAGCTCCTACGAGCAGTACTTC.

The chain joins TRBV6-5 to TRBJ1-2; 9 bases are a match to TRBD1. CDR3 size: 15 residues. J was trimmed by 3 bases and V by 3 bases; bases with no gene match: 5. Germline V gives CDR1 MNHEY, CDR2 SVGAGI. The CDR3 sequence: CASSYKRDRDYGYTF. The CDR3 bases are TGTGCCAGCAGTTATAAAAGGGACAGGGACTATGGCTACACCTTC.

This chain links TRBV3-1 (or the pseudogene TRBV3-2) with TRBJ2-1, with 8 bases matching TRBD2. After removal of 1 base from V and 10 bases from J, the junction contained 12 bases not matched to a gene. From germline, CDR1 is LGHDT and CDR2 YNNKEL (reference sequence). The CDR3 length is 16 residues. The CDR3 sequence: CASSQARLAGLVEQFF. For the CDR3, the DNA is TGTGCCAGCAGCCAAGCGCGCCTAGCGGGCCTCGTGGAGCAGTTCTTC.

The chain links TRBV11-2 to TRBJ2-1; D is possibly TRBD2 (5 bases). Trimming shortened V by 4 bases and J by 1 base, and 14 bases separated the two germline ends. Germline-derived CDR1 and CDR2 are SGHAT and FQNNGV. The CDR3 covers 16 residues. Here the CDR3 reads CASSSPAAVSYNEQFF. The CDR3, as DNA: TGTGCCAGCAGCTCCCCAGCGGCAGTTTCCTACAATGAGCAGTTCTTC.

The CDR3 spells CASSQFSGSTDTQYF. Written as DNA, the CDR3 is TGTGCCAGCAGCCAATTCAGCGGGAGCACAGATACGCAGTATTTT. The rearrangement links TRBV7-6 to TRBJ2-3; D is possibly TRBD2 (6 bases). Trimming cost V 5 bases and J 0 bases, with 12 bases left between them. This CDR3 comprises 15 residues. Germline V gives CDR1 SGHVS, CDR2 FNYEAQ.

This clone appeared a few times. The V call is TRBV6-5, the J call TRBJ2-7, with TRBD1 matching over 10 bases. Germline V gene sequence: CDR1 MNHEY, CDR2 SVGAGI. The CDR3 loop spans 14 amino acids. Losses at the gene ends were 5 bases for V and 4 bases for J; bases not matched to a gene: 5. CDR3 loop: CASSRQGALYEQYF. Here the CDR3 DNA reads TGTGCCAGCAGTCGACAGGGGGCCCTATACGAGCAGTACTTC.

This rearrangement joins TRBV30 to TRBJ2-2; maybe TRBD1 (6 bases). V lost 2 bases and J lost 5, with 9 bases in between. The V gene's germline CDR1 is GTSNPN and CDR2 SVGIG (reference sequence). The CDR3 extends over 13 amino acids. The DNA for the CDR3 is TGTGCCTGGAGTTCACAGGGAACCGGGGAGCTGTTTTTT. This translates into CAWSSQGTGELFF.

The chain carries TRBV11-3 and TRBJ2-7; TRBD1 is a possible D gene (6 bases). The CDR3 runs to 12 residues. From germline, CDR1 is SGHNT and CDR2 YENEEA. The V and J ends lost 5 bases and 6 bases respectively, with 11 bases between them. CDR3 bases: TGTGCCAGCAGCGGCAGGGGTTCCGAGCAGTACTTC. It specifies CASSGRGSEQYF.

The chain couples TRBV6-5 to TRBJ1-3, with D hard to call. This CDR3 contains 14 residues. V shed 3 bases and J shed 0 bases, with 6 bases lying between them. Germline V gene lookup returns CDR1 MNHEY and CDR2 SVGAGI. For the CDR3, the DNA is TGTGCCAGCAGTTATGGTAGCTCTGGAAACACCATATATTTT. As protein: CASSYGSSGNTIYF.

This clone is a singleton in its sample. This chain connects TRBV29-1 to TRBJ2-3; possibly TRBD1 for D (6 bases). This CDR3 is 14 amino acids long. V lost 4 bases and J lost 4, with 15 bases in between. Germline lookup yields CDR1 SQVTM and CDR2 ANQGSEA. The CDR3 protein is CSVAGKQGADTQYF. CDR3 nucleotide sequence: TGCAGCGTTGCCGGAAAACAGGGAGCAGATACGCAGTATTTT.

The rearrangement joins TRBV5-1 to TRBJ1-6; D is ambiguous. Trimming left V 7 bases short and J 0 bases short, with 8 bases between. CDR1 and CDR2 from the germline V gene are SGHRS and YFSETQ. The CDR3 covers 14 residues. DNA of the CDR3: TGCGCCAGCTCGAGTAGCTCCTATAATTCACCCCTCCACTTT. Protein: CASSSSSYNSPLHF.

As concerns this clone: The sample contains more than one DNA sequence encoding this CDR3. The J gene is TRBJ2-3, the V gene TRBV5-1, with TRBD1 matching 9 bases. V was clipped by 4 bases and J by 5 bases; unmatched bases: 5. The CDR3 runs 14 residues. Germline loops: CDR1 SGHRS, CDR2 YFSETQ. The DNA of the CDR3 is TGCGCCAGCAGCCTCGGACAGGGGATAGATACGCAGTATTTT. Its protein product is CASSLGQGIDTQYF.

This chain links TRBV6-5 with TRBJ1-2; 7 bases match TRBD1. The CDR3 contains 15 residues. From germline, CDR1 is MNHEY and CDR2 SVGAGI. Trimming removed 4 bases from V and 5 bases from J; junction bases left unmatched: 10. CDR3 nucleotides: TGTGCCAGCAGTTCCGACAGGGTAGGATGGTATGGCTACACCTTC. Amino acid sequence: CASSSDRVGWYGYTF.

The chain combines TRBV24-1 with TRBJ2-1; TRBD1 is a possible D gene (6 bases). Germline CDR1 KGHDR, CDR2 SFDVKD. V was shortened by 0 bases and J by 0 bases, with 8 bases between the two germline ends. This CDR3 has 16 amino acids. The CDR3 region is CATSDLRGSSYNEQFF. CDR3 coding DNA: TGTGCCACCAGTGATTTGAGGGGGAGCTCCTACAATGAGCAGTTCTTC.

The CDR3 nucleotides read TGTGCCATCAGTGAGTCCCGAGGAGGGTCCGTCAATGAGCAGTTCTTC. This translates into CAISESRGGSVNEQFF. This chain uses TRBV10-3 with TRBJ2-1, with a possible D match to TRBD2 (6 bases). Per germline, CDR1 ENHRY and CDR2 SYGVKD. The CDR3 consists of 16 residues. Trimming stripped 0 bases from V and 6 bases from J, with 15 bases between.